This is a list of T cell receptor beta chains from one sample in a study of shared clonotypes between healthy human individuals. Assay: immunoSEQ multiplex PCR; the TCRdb copy retains only in-frame clones and omits some. This sample yields under 650,000 clones, of which 90% to 97% are seen a single time; 0.055% to 0.075% belongs to the top ten. Source material: naive CD4+ T cells sorted from blood. These receptors were collected from a woman in her 30s in good health. Both conserved end residues are part of each CDR3. D genes are given only for firm matches. Size values are once, few and many counts, or a class for expanded clones, and some rows have none.

v_call	d_call	clone_size	j_call	cdr3_nt	cdr3_aa
TRBV10-1	-	-	TRBJ1-3	TGCGCCAGCAGACCGGGAGCTGAAAAGATTGGAAACACCATATATTTT	CASRPGAEKIGNTIYF
TRBV28	-	-	TRBJ2-7	TGTGCCAGCAGTTTATCCGACTACGAGCAGTACTTC	CASSLSDYEQYF
TRBV6-6	TRBD2	-	TRBJ2-7	TGTGCCAGCAGTAGGGGACTAGCGGGAACCTTCTACGAGCAGTACTTC	CASSRGLAGTFYEQYF
TRBV6-5	TRBD1	-	TRBJ2-7	TGTGCCAGCAGTCGGACAGGAGTTCGCTCCTACGAGCAGTACTTC	CASSRTGVRSYEQYF
TRBV7-9	TRBD1	once	TRBJ1-3	TGTGCCAGCGCCAGGGGGGGCTCTGGAAACACCATATATTTT	CASARGGSGNTIYF
TRBV27	TRBD1	once	TRBJ1-4	TGTGCCAGCAGGCGATCGGGGACAGGGTTGGGAAAACTGTTTTTT	CASRRSGTGLGKLFF
TRBV5-1	TRBD1	once	TRBJ1-5	TGCGCCAGAGGCTCGGACAGGGATAGCAATCAGCCCCAGCATTTT	CARGSDRDSNQPQHF
TRBV5-8	-	-	TRBJ1-3	TGTGCCAGCAGCTGGGGACTTCCTGGAAACACCATATATTTT	CASSWGLPGNTIYF
TRBV18	-	few	TRBJ1-1	TGTGCCAGCTCACCTTCGACAGGACCTTGGACTTTCTTT	CASSPSTGPWTFF
TRBV7-2	-	-	TRBJ2-6	-	CASSLVAQGASGANVLAF
TRBV11-2	TRBD2	-	TRBJ2-1	TGTGCCAGCAGCTTAGATCGGCTAGCGGGAGCATCCTACAATGAGCAGTTCTTC	CASSLDRLAGASYNEQFF
TRBV19	-	-	TRBJ2-7	TGTGCCAATATGGGGCGGGTCGAGCAGTACTTC	CANMGRVEQYF
TRBV29-1	TRBD2	-	TRBJ2-5	TGCAGCGTCGAACTAGCGCTAGAGACCCAGTACTTC	CSVELALETQYF
TRBV7-9	-	-	TRBJ1-1	TGTGCCAGCAGCTTAGCGGTAGGGGCGGGGGACCCTGAAGCTTTCTTT	CASSLAVGAGDPEAFF
TRBV2	-	-	TRBJ1-1	TGTGCCAGCAGTGAGAAAACGACTTTCTTT	CASSEKTTFF
TRBV2	-	-	TRBJ1-1	TGTGCCAGCACCCCAGGGGCCCCGGGGACTGAAGCTTTCTTT	CASTPGAPGTEAFF
TRBV28	TRBD2	-	TRBJ2-2	TGTGCCAGCTTTAGCGGGAGCACCGGCGGGGAGCTGTTTTTT	CASFSGSTGGELFF
TRBV19	TRBD1	-	TRBJ1-2	TGTGCCAGTAGTACCTCCGGACAGGGCGCTAACTATGGCTACACCTTC	CASSTSGQGANYGYTF
TRBV11-3	-	-	TRBJ2-7	TGTGCCAGCAGCCGCTGGACACAGGAGGAGCAGTACTTC	CASSRWTQEEQYF
TRBV6-1	TRBD1	-	TRBJ2-1	TGTGCCAGCAGTGACGGGACAGGGAGTAATGAGCAGTTCTTC	CASSDGTGSNEQFF
TRBV28	TRBD1	-	TRBJ1-3	TGTGCCAGCAGTTTCGGTAAAAGGGGGCCTTTTGTGAGAAACACCATATATTTT	CASSFGKRGPFVRNTIYF
TRBV2	-	-	TRBJ1-2	TGTGCCAGCAGTGATAGGCAGCTCTCACCCTATGGCTACACCTTC	CASSDRQLSPYGYTF
TRBV14	TRBD1	once	TRBJ1-1	TGTGCCAGCAGGACAGGGATGAACACTGAAGCTTTCTTT	CASRTGMNTEAFF
TRBV21-1	-	-	TRBJ2-7	TGTGCCAGCAGCAAATTCAGCCAGCGTAACTACGAGCAGTACTTC	CASSKFSQRNYEQYF
TRBV9	TRBD2	-	TRBJ2-5	TGTGCCAGCAGCGTAGCTACGTCGACTAGCGACCAAGAGACCCAGTACTTC	CASSVATSTSDQETQYF
TRBV6-5	-	once	TRBJ1-3	TGTGCCAGCAGTTCCTACTCTGGAAACACCATATATTTT	CASSSYSGNTIYF
TRBV28	TRBD1	-	TRBJ1-1	TGTGCCAGCAGTTACACCGGGACAGGGGACGCTGAAGCTTTCTTT	CASSYTGTGDAEAFF
TRBV27	-	-	TRBJ1-6	TGTGCCAGCAGCCTTCCTGGGCGTTCACCCCTCCACTTT	CASSLPGRSPLHF
TRBV10-2	TRBD2	-	TRBJ2-7	TGCGCCAGCAAAGACACAGCGGGAGGCTTCCCCTACGAGCAGTACTTC	CASKDTAGGFPYEQYF
TRBV11-2	-	-	TRBJ1-5	TGTGCCAGCAGCTTAGAAGGGGGGGATCAGCCCCAGCATTTT	CASSLEGGDQPQHF
TRBV7-8	-	-	TRBJ2-7	TGTGCCAGCAGCAGTAACAGGGATAACCTCTACGAGCAGTACTTC	CASSSNRDNLYEQYF
TRBV27	TRBD2	once	TRBJ2-1	TGTGCCAGCAGCCCAATCGGGACTAGCGGGTCGTACAATGAGCAGTTCTTC	CASSPIGTSGSYNEQFF
TRBV5-1	TRBD2	-	TRBJ2-7	TGCGCCAGCAGCATCTCGACTAGCGGGTCTCCCTACGAGCAGTACTTC	CASSISTSGSPYEQYF
TRBV6-5	-	-	TRBJ2-2	TGTGCCAGCAGATGCCGGACGAGAGAGGGCGGGGAGCTGTTTTTT	CASRCRTREGGELFF
TRBV29-1	-	-	TRBJ1-3	TGCAGCGTTGAGCATCAGTCTGGAAACACCATATATTTT	CSVEHQSGNTIYF
TRBV11-2	TRBD1	-	TRBJ1-1	TGTGCCAGCAGCTTAGTCACCCCAGGGGGGGCTGAAGCTTTCTTT	CASSLVTPGGAEAFF
TRBV7-8	-	few	TRBJ1-1	TGTGCCAGCAGCCGCCAAGGGGACACTGAAGCTTTCTTT	CASSRQGDTEAFF
TRBV10-2	TRBD1	-	TRBJ2-1	TGCGCCAGCAGGCCAGGGGGACGCAATGAGCAGTTCTTC	CASRPGGRNEQFF
TRBV6-6	-	-	TRBJ2-1	TGTGCCAGCAGAAGAAGCGGGACAGAATACAATGAGCAGTTCTTC	CASRRSGTEYNEQFF
TRBV27	TRBD2	-	TRBJ2-2	TGTGCCAGCATCAGGACTAGCGGGGGGTCCGGGGAGCTGTTTTTT	CASIRTSGGSGELFF
TRBV28	-	-	TRBJ1-5	TGTGCCAGCAGTTTTGGACACCAGGGCAATCAGCCCCAGCATTTT	CASSFGHQGNQPQHF
TRBV7-9	-	-	TRBJ1-5	TGTGCCAGCAGCTTAGTGCTTGGGACCGAGAATCAGCCCCAGCATTTT	CASSLVLGTENQPQHF
TRBV4-1	TRBD2	-	TRBJ2-7	TGCGCCAGCAGCCAACCGACGACTAGCGGGACCTACGAGCAGTACTTC	CASSQPTTSGTYEQYF
TRBV29-1	-	-	TRBJ1-5	TGCAGCGTTGGGTGGGATCAGCCCCAGCATTTT	CSVGWDQPQHF
TRBV6-1	-	-	TRBJ1-4	TGTGCCAGCAGGGACTGGACTAGGAATGATGAAAAACTGTTTTTT	CASRDWTRNDEKLFF
TRBV5-1	-	-	TRBJ2-7	TGCGCCAGCAGCTTGAAAATGGGCGTGTCTAGCGCCTACTCCTACGAGCAGTACTTC	CASSLKMGVSSAYSYEQYF
TRBV29-1	-	-	TRBJ2-7	TGCAGCGTTGTCCCGGGGTTAGCTACCGAGCAGTACTTC	CSVVPGLATEQYF
TRBV5-5	TRBD1	-	TRBJ1-1	TGTGCCAGCAGCCCGTTCGGCGGGACAGGGGGCGACGCGGCTTTCTTT	CASSPFGGTGGDAAFF
TRBV5-8	-	once	TRBJ1-3	TGTGCCAGCAGCTTGGTTTTGACAGCCGGAAACACCATATATTTT	CASSLVLTAGNTIYF